Following are 5 T cell receptor beta chains from one sample sequenced in a study of blood T cell repertoires in COVID-19. The method was immunoSEQ multiplex PCR; TCRdb's version includes in-frame clones alone and lacks a portion of them. The repertoire consists of 30,000 to 40,000 clones, with around nine tenths occurring once and the leading ten covering 12%. What was sequenced was peripheral blood. The receptors come from a human donor in a cohort sampled during active COVID-19.

This chain uses TRBV5-1 with TRBJ2-5; 10 bases line up with TRBD2. V gave up 4 bases and J gave up 0 bases; unmatched junction bases: 3. The germline gives CDR1 SGHRS, CDR2 YFSETQ. This CDR3 comprises 15 residues. The CDR3 DNA sequence: TGCGCCAGCAGCCGTGGGACTAGCGACCAAGAGACCCAGTACTTC. Translated: CASSRGTSDQETQYF.

The chain combines TRBV7-8 with TRBJ2-1, with D possibly TRBD2 on 5 matching bases. The ends were cut back, 5 bases at V and 5 bases at J, with 16 bases in the middle. This CDR3 contains 15 residues. Germline loops: CDR1 SGHVS, CDR2 FQNEAQ. The CDR3 DNA reads as TGTGCCAGCAGCCCAATTAGGACCGGGAACAATGAGCAGTTCTTC. Translating gives CASSPIRTGNNEQFF.

The chain couples TRBV7-6 to TRBJ1-5; D might be TRBD1 (6 bases). Trimming cost V 6 bases and J 6 bases, with 15 bases left between them. CDR1 and CDR2 from the germline V gene are SGHVS and FNYEAQ. There are 14 residues in the CDR3. The CDR3 DNA sequence: TGTGCCAGCAGTCAGCTGGGAGGGGGTCAGCCCCAGCATTTT. Translated: CASSQLGGGQPQHF.

This clone was seen just once. The chain uses TRBV6-5 and TRBJ1-1, with 7 bases lining up with TRBD1. The V gene end was trimmed by 7 bases and the J gene end by 3 bases; junction bases not matched to a gene: 8. From germline, CDR1 is MNHEY and CDR2 SVGAGI. The CDR3 has 14 amino acids. The CDR3 loop reads CASKGQFFDTEAFF. In nucleotides, the CDR3 is TGTGCCAGCAAGGGACAGTTTTTTGACACTGAAGCTTTCTTT.

The genes are TRBV24-1 and TRBJ2-1; 14 nucleotides align to TRBD2. With V trimmed by 2 bases and J by 8 bases, 4 bases remained unmatched. This CDR3 comprises 16 residues. CDR1 and CDR2 from the germline V gene are KGHDR and SFDVKD. DNA of the CDR3: TGTGCCACCAGTGATTGGGGGACTAGCGGGAGTGATGAGCAGTTCTTC. It translates to CATSDWGTSGSDEQFF.